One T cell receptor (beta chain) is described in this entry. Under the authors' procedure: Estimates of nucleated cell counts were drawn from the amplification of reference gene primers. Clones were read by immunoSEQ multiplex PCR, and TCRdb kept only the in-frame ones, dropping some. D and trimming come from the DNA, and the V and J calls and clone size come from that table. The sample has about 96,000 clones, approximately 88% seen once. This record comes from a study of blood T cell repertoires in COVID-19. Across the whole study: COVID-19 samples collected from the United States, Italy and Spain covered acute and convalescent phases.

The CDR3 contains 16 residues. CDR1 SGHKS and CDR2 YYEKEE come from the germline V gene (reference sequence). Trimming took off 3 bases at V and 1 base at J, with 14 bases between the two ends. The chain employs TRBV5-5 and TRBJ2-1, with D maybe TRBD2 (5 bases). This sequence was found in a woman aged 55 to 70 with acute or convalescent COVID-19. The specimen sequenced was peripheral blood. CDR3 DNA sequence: TGTGCCAGCAGCTCTCCGGGAAAGAAGTCCTACAATGAGCAGTTCTTC. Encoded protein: CASSSPGKKSYNEQFF.